The 3 T cell receptor beta chains below come from one sample, sequenced in a study of blood T cell repertoires in COVID-19. This table comes from immunoSEQ multiplex PCR, and its TCRdb copy is limited to in-frame clones, with some not included. The sample consists of 95,000 to 120,000 clones, 71% of them appearing once. The sample consisted of peripheral blood. The receptors here all came from a middle-aged woman with acute or convalescent COVID-19.

This chain connects TRBV30 to TRBJ2-5, with TRBD2 matching 8 bases. The CDR3 runs 14 residues. Germline V gene lookup returns CDR1 GTSNPN and CDR2 SVGIG (reference sequence). V trimming: 3 bases; J trimming: 2 bases; junction bases outside the gene matches: 5. The CDR3 protein is CAWRKRGLQETQYF. CDR3 coding DNA: TGTGCCTGGAGGAAGCGGGGGCTACAAGAGACCCAGTACTTC.

This clone occurred many times. The rearrangement joins TRBV7-2 to TRBJ1-1; a weak D match, TRBD1 (5 bases). CDR1 and CDR2 from the germline V gene are SGHTA and FQGNSA. This CDR3 has 13 residues. Trimming removed 2 bases at V and 6 bases at J, with 10 bases between. The CDR3 bases are TGTGCCAGCAGCTTATCAGGGTACGCTGAAGCTTTCTTT. It is translated as CASSLSGYAEAFF.

This chain joins TRBV5-4 and TRBJ2-7; 7 nucleotides match TRBD2. Trimming removed 0 bases from V and 6 bases from J; junction bases left unmatched: 21. The CDR3 consists of 19 residues. Per the germline V gene, CDR1 is SGHNT and CDR2 is YYREEE (reference sequence). CDR3 residues: CASSLAGGRRVGVAVEQYF. The CDR3 DNA reads TGTGCCAGCAGCTTGGCCGGGGGGAGGAGGGTCGGAGTCGCGGTCGAGCAGTACTTC.